The 24 T cell receptor beta chains below were found in one sample sequenced in a study of blood T cells in healthy people across ages. Together with a sample-barcoded 5' primer, a J-beta primer mix was included in a second PCR lasting roughly 6 to 12 cycles. TCRdb used MiXCR to reprocess the 5' RACE reads, holding one entry per CDR3 protein. Of hundreds of thousands of distinct CDR3 sequences in the sample, around 20% are singletons; the top ten hold approximately 3.7%. Material: blood. These receptors originate from a man in his 70s in good health.

This clonotype showed up many times. The rearrangement uses TRBV28 and TRBJ2-5; D is undetermined. Trimming took 7 bases from V and 2 from J, leaving 2 bases between them. Per germline, CDR1 MDHEN and CDR2 SYDVKM. The CDR3 totals 10 residues. CDR3 loop: CASKQETQYF. The CDR3 bases are TGTGCCAGCAAGCAAGAGACCCAGTACTTC.

The chain links TRBV2 to TRBJ2-5, with 7 bases matching TRBD1. Trimming removed 1 base from V and 2 bases from J; junction bases left unmatched: 7. The germline gives CDR1 SNHLY, CDR2 FYNNEI. The CDR3 contains 16 residues. In nucleotides, the CDR3 is TGTGCCAGCAGTGAAGTTGGGACAGTTGGACAAGAGACCCAGTACTTC. This gives the protein CASSEVGTVGQETQYF.

The CDR3 nucleotides are TGCGCCAGCAGTCCCGGACCAGGTTGGAATGAGCAGTTCTTC. Translation gives CASSPGPGWNEQFF. The genes are TRBV4-3 and TRBJ2-1; D remains unclear. Germline CDR1 LGHNA, CDR2 YSLEER. The CDR3 length is 14 residues. V lost 6 bases and J 7 bases, leaving 16 bases between the germline ends.

This clonotype was seen a handful of times. This may be a read error, as it is one base from a much larger clone. The rearrangement links TRBV20-1 to TRBJ1-4; D might be TRBD1 (5 bases). The CDR3 has 12 residues. Germline values: CDR1 DFQATT, CDR2 SNEGSKA (reference sequence). Here the CDR3 reads CSARVGDERLFF. In nucleotides, the CDR3 is TGCAGTGCTAGGGTAGGGGATGAAAGACTGTTTTTT.

This clonotype was picked up many times. This chain's CDR3 is CASSESARDLQFF. The CDR3 DNA is TGCGCCAGCAGTGAGTCGGCCAGGGATCTGCAGTTCTTC. The rearrangement joins TRBV10-1 to TRBJ2-1; D might be TRBD1 (5 bases). Per the germline V gene, CDR1 is WNHNN and CDR2 is SYGVQD (reference sequence). Trimming removed 0 bases from V and 12 bases from J, with 12 bases in between. CDR3 length: 13 amino acids.

The chain combines TRBV11-2 with TRBJ2-1; TRBD2 matches 10 bases. The DNA end favors TRBJ2-5, so the J call may be wrong. This CDR3 is 15 amino acids long. The V gene's germline CDR1 is SGHAT and CDR2 FQNNGV. In DNA form, the CDR3 reads TGTGCCAGCAGCGCGGGACTAGCGTTAAAAGAGACCCAGTACTTC. Protein: CASSAGLALKETQYF.

V and J are TRBV6-2 or TRBV6-3 and TRBJ2-7, with D unresolved. From germline, CDR1 is MNHEY and CDR2 SVGEGT. The V end was cut by 3 bases, the J end by 5 bases, with 20 bases between. This CDR3 is 16 amino acids long. The CDR3 bases are TGTGCCAGCAGTTATCCCGGTTTAGGGAAGGTCAACGAGCAGTACTTC. Encoded protein: CASSYPGLGKVNEQYF.

In this sample, this clonotype turned up many times. The chain combines TRBV29-1 with TRBJ2-7; 7 positions match TRBD1. This CDR3 comprises 14 residues. The J segment lost 2 bases and the V segment lost 4 bases, leaving 8 bases of the junction unmatched. The V gene's germline CDR1 is SQVTM and CDR2 ANQGSEA. DNA for the CDR3: TGCAGCGTTGTCCACCGGGACAGAGCCTACGAGCAGTACTTC. Translated, it gives CSVVHRDRAYEQYF.

V is TRBV5-5 and J is TRBJ1-2, with a possible D match to TRBD1 (6 bases). CDR1 and CDR2 (germline): SGHKS, YYEKEE (reference sequence). V lost 0 bases to trimming and J lost 8 bases, with 14 bases between them. CDR3 length equals 14 residues. CDR3 sequence (DNA): TGTGCCAGCAGCTTGGCCCAGGCAGGGACAGGCTACACCTTC. It codes for CASSLAQAGTGYTF.

In its sample, this clonotype was seen many times. This chain connects TRBV5-1 to TRBJ2-5; possibly TRBD1 for D (6 bases). Germline V gives CDR1 SGHRS, CDR2 YFSETQ. The V gene lost 5 bases and the J gene lost 0 bases, with 14 bases spanning the gap. CDR3 length: 15 amino acids. CDR3 protein: CASRGNRANQETQYF. CDR3 coding DNA: TGCGCCAGCAGGGGGAACAGGGCAAACCAAGAGACCCAGTACTTC.

This clonotype was counted between two and nine times. The chain is built from TRBV7-9 and TRBJ2-3; 7 bases line up with TRBD1. The trim removed 5 bases at V and 8 bases at J, leaving 7 bases unmatched. The CDR3 runs to 13 residues. CDR1 is SEHNR and CDR2 is FQNEAQ in the germline V gene (reference sequence). CDR3 sequence: CASSPNRGRTQYF. CDR3 DNA sequence: TGTGCCAGCAGCCCGAACAGGGGTCGTACGCAGTATTTT.

The chain employs TRBV2 and TRBJ2-5; D might be TRBD1 or TRBD2, each matching 5 bases. The CDR3 consists of 12 residues. V lost 11 bases to trimming and J lost 0 bases, with 10 bases between them. Germline assignment: CDR1 SNHLY and CDR2 FYNNEI. This chain's CDR3 is CAGTTDQETQYF. CDR3 sequence (DNA): TGTGCCGGGACGACGGACCAAGAGACCCAGTACTTC.

This clonotype was counted between two and nine times. V gene TRBV6-2 or TRBV6-3 combines with J gene TRBJ1-1; D not resolved. Trimming left V 1 base short and J 8 bases short, with 14 bases between. Germline V CDR1 and CDR2: MNHEY, SVGEGT. The CDR3 consists of 14 residues. The CDR3: CASSYFLTDSEAFF. CDR3 nucleotides: TGTGCCAGCAGTTACTTTCTTACAGATTCAGAAGCTTTCTTT.

V usage is TRBV11-2 and J usage is TRBJ2-7; D remains unclear. There are 12 residues in the CDR3. The V and J ends lost 3 bases and 3 bases respectively, with 6 bases between them. The germline gives CDR1 SGHAT, CDR2 FQNNGV. CDR3 coding DNA: TGTGCCAGCAGCTTCCACGGCTACGAGCAGTACTTC. It codes for CASSFHGYEQYF.

The genes are TRBV28 and TRBJ2-2; 8 nucleotides agree with TRBD2. Germline V lookup: CDR1 MDHEN, CDR2 SYDVKM. The V segment lost 3 bases and the J segment 3 bases; nucleotides outside the gene matches: 15. The CDR3 has 19 amino acids. This chain's CDR3 is CASSLGRSGSLIDTGELFF. The CDR3 nucleotides are TGTGCCAGCAGTTTGGGCAGAAGCGGGAGTTTGATAGACACCGGGGAGCTGTTTTTT.

The chain employs TRBV4-3 and TRBJ1-2, with D hard to call. Trimming pared 1 base from V and 4 bases from J, leaving 10 bases between. Germline lookup yields CDR1 LGHNA and CDR2 YSLEER. The CDR3 has 14 residues. The DNA of the CDR3 is TGCGCCAGCAGCCAAGGCTCTGAGGGCTATGGCTACACCTTC. This codes for CASSQGSEGYGYTF.

This clonotype was seen a handful of times. The genes are TRBV20-1 and TRBJ2-5; maybe TRBD2 (6 bases). Trimming pared 0 bases from V and 5 bases from J, leaving 19 bases between. CDR3 length: 16 amino acids. Per germline, CDR1 DFQATT and CDR2 SNEGSKA (reference sequence). CDR3 residues: CSAREAGGWAQETQYF. The CDR3 region has the DNA TGCAGTGCTAGAGAGGCCGGGGGTTGGGCGCAGGAGACCCAGTACTTC.

This clonotype has just a few counts. Possible read error: a much larger clone is one base away. This chain connects TRBV29-1 to TRBJ1-1; perhaps TRBD1 as D (6 bases). The CDR3 length is 14 residues. The V end was cut by 6 bases, the J end by 3 bases, with 17 bases between. Looked up from germline, CDR1 is SQVTM and CDR2 is ANQGSEA. DNA of the CDR3: TGCAGCGTCGTTGGTCCGGGGGCGGACACTGAAGCTTTCTTT. Its protein product is CSVVGPGADTEAFF. The full variable domain, in which reference TRBV29-1 and TRBJ1-1 provide the parts outside the CDR3, is SAVISQKPSRDICQRGTSLTIQCQVDSQVTMMFWYRQQPGQSLTLIATANQGSEATYESGFVIDKFPISRPNLTFSTLTVSNMSPEDSSIYLCSVVGPGADTEAFFGQGTRLTVV.

The rearrangement uses TRBV28 and TRBJ2-1; D remains ambiguous. This CDR3 is built from 12 residues. The germline CDR1 and CDR2 sequences are MDHEN and SYDVKM. Trimming stripped 6 bases from V and 1 base from J, with 4 bases between. The CDR3 nucleotides are TGTGCCAGCAGCTGGTCCTACAATGAGCAGTTCTTC. Protein: CASSWSYNEQFF.

The chain employs TRBV9 and TRBJ2-5; the match to TRBD2 covers 15 bases. The J call may be wrong; the DNA end is better matched by TRBJ2-7. The germline V gene encodes CDR1 SGDLS and CDR2 YYNGEE. CDR3 length: 16 amino acids. The CDR3 is CASSPGLAGGRYEQYF. The CDR3, as DNA: TGTGCCAGCAGCCCGGGACTAGCGGGAGGACGCTACGAGCAGTACTTC.

This clonotype appeared a few times. The rearrangement joins TRBV2 to TRBJ2-1; D is undetermined. This CDR3 region has 14 residues. The germline V gene encodes CDR1 SNHLY and CDR2 FYNNEI. The ends were cut back, 4 bases at V and 7 bases at J, with 14 bases in the middle. CDR3 sequence reads: CASSGQGRRNEQFF. As DNA, the CDR3 is TGTGCCAGCAGTGGCCAAGGAAGGCGAAATGAGCAGTTCTTC.

There are a few counts of this clonotype. The V gene is TRBV7-3, the J gene TRBJ2-3; TRBD2 matches 9 bases. The CDR3 is 15 residues long. Germline V gene sequence: CDR1 SGHTA, CDR2 FQGTGA. V shed 4 bases, J shed 4 bases, and the junction held 6 bases outside the gene matches. This CDR3 reads CASSSPGLASDTQYF. DNA for the CDR3: TGTGCCAGCAGCTCTCCGGGACTAGCCTCAGATACGCAGTATTTT.

This clonotype was found a few times. The V call is TRBV5-1, the J call TRBJ2-3, with D tentatively TRBD2 (5 bases). This CDR3 is built from 14 residues. Germline V lookup: CDR1 SGHRS, CDR2 YFSETQ. The germline V and J ends were trimmed by 0 bases and 2 bases, with 7 bases remaining between them. In DNA, the CDR3 is TGCGCCAGCAGCTTGGTGGAGGTCACAGATACGCAGTATTTT. Protein: CASSLVEVTDTQYF.

This chain uses TRBV4-3 with TRBJ1-1; TRBD1 might be the D (5 bases). Trimming stripped 4 bases from V and 3 bases from J, with 15 bases between. From germline, CDR1 is LGHNA and CDR2 YSLEER. The CDR3 sequence is 15 residues long. The CDR3: CASSPSSGLDTEAFF. CDR3 bases: TGCGCCAGCAGCCCGAGCTCAGGGTTGGACACTGAAGCTTTCTTT.